The 27 T cell receptor beta chains reported below all come from one sample, sequenced in a study of cytomegalovirus exposure and HLA in healthy donors. Libraries were prepared by immunoSEQ multiplex PCR; TCRdb keeps only in-frame clonotypes and omits some of them. The sample contains around 200,000 clones, about 80% of which appear only once. Input material: PBMCs. Source of these receptors: a woman under 30 in good health and CMV-seropositive.

The chain joins TRBV9 to TRBJ2-2, with D unclear. V lost 0 bases, J lost 9 bases, and 6 bases lay in between. The CDR3 runs 12 residues. CDR1 and CDR2 from the germline V gene are SGDLS and YYNGEE. CDR3 sequence reads: CASSVGLRELFF. Written as DNA, the CDR3 is TGTGCCAGCAGCGTAGGTCTAAGGGAGCTGTTTTTT.

The chain combines TRBV27 with TRBJ2-1; tentative D call: TRBD2 (5 bases). V lost 4 bases to trimming and J lost 0 bases, with 7 bases between them. CDR3 length equals 14 residues. Germline assignment: CDR1 MNHEY and CDR2 SMNVEV (reference sequence). The CDR3 DNA reads as TGTGCCAGCAGTTACGGGGTCTCCTACAATGAGCAGTTCTTC. This encodes CASSYGVSYNEQFF.

The chain combines TRBV4-2 with TRBJ2-7; possibly TRBD2 for D (5 bases). The germline V gene encodes CDR1 LGHNA and CDR2 YNFKEQ. This CDR3 spans 16 amino acids. Trimming removed 5 bases from V and 0 bases from J, with 17 bases in between. The CDR3 protein is CASSTHLASSSYEQYF. As DNA, the CDR3 is TGTGCCAGCAGCACGCATCTCGCTAGCTCCTCCTACGAGCAGTACTTC.

This chain connects TRBV19 to TRBJ1-2; unclear D gene. The length of the CDR3 is 16 residues. Trimming stripped 5 bases from V and 0 bases from J, with 16 bases between. The germline gives CDR1 LNHDA, CDR2 SQIVND (reference sequence). The CDR3 loop is CASSLYDGMANYGYTF. The CDR3 region has the DNA TGTGCCAGTAGTTTGTATGACGGGATGGCTAACTATGGCTACACCTTC. The whole variable domain, filled in from reference TRBV19 and TRBJ1-2, reads DGGITQSPKYLFRKEGQNVTLSCEQNLNHDAMYWYRQDPGQGLRLIYYSQIVNDFQKGDIAEGYSVSREKKESFPLTVTSAQKNPTAFYLCASSLYDGMANYGYTFGSGTRLTVV.

The chain is built from TRBV29-1 and TRBJ1-2; perhaps TRBD1 as D (6 bases). CDR3 length equals 14 residues. CDR1 and CDR2 (germline): SQVTM, ANQGSEA. The V end was cut by 3 bases, the J end by 8 bases, with 19 bases between. The CDR3 reads CSVDPQNREEGYTF. CDR3 in DNA: TGCAGCGTTGATCCCCAGAACAGGGAAGAAGGCTACACCTTC.

The chain couples TRBV10-3 to TRBJ2-7; 11 nucleotides match TRBD1. Germline loops: CDR1 ENHRY, CDR2 SYGVKD. This CDR3 is 14 amino acids long. J lost 7 bases, V lost 3 bases, and 5 bases had no gene match. CDR3 residues: CAISDLGTGGEQYF. The CDR3, as DNA: TGTGCCATCAGTGATCTCGGGACAGGGGGAGAGCAGTACTTC.

V is TRBV16 and J is TRBJ1-1, with TRBD1 as a possible D gene (6 bases). CDR1 is KGHSY and CDR2 is FQNENV in the germline V gene. V gave up 0 bases and J gave up 5 bases, with 10 bases separating them. The CDR3 totals 14 residues. CDR3 amino acids: CASSQSGGRTEAFF. Written as DNA, the CDR3 is TGTGCCAGCAGCCAATCGGGGGGGCGGACTGAAGCTTTCTTT.

The chain recombines TRBV4-1 with TRBJ2-1; the D gene is possibly TRBD2 (6 bases). Germline V gene sequence: CDR1 MGHRA, CDR2 YSYEKL. CDR3 length: 17 amino acids. The V end was cut by 4 bases, the J end by 6 bases, with 22 bases between. The chain's CDR3 is CASSPWTTTIFGNEQFF. CDR3 DNA: TGCGCCAGCAGCCCCTGGACTACCACGATCTTCGGCAATGAGCAGTTCTTC.

Written as DNA, the CDR3 is TGTGCCAGCAGCCCCTCACCCGACAGGGGTGGTGAAAAACTGTTTTTT. Translating gives CASSPSPDRGGEKLFF. This chain joins TRBV4-2 and TRBJ1-4; 8 bases map to TRBD1. Germline CDR1 and CDR2: LGHNA and YNFKEQ. V shed 4 bases, J shed 7 bases, and the junction held 11 bases outside the gene matches. This CDR3 is 16 amino acids long.

V gene TRBV7-6 combines with J gene TRBJ2-1; weak D call: TRBD2 (6 bases). Trimming pared 6 bases from V and 6 bases from J, leaving 21 bases between. The CDR3 has 16 amino acids. The germline gives CDR1 SGHVS, CDR2 FNYEAQ. CDR3 residues: CASSRGTSTAGNEQFF. In nucleotides, the CDR3 is TGTGCCAGCAGTCGGGGGACGTCTACGGCAGGCAATGAGCAGTTCTTC. Full variable domain (outside the CDR3, taken from reference TRBV7-6 and TRBJ2-1): GAGVSQSPRYKVTKRGQDVALRCDPISGHVSLYWYRQALGQGPEFLTYFNYEAQQDKSGLPNDRFSAERPEGSISTLTIQRTEQRDSAMYRCASSRGTSTAGNEQFFGPGTRLTVL.

The genes are TRBV27 and TRBJ2-1; the match to TRBD2 covers 12 bases. Germline CDR1 and CDR2: MNHEY and SMNVEV (reference sequence). The CDR3 contains 18 residues. V lost 6 bases and J lost 1; bases outside the gene matches: 10. CDR3 nucleotide sequence: TGTGCCAGCAGACCTGGACTAGCGGGAAGTCTGTCCTACAATGAGCAGTTCTTC. Its protein is CASRPGLAGSLSYNEQFF.

This chain links TRBV14 with TRBJ2-7; 10 bases fit TRBD2. CDR1 is SGHDN and CDR2 is FVKESK in the germline V gene. This CDR3 spans 14 amino acids. J lost 6 bases, V lost 4 bases, and 6 bases had no gene match. CDR3 protein: CASSLPGLASEQYF. The CDR3, as DNA: TGTGCCAGCAGCCTACCGGGACTAGCGTCCGAGCAGTACTTC.

V gene TRBV6-1 combines with J gene TRBJ1-2, with 7 bases matching TRBD1. This CDR3 comprises 15 residues. Trimming took 5 bases from V and 4 from J; bases not matched to a gene: 10. Germline loops: CDR1 MNHNS, CDR2 SASEGT. The CDR3 reads CASSSADRLIYGYTF. CDR3 nucleotide sequence: TGTGCCAGCAGTTCAGCGGACAGGCTCATCTATGGCTACACCTTC.

The V call is TRBV5-4, the J call TRBJ2-1; the match to TRBD1 covers 10 bases. Germline V gene data show CDR1 as SGHNT and CDR2 as YYREEE (reference sequence). CDR3 length equals 16 residues. Losses at the gene ends were 4 bases for V and 1 base for J; bases not matched to a gene: 5. Here the CDR3 DNA reads TGTGCCAGCAGCACTCGGACAGGGGGGTCCTACAATGAGCAGTTCTTC. It specifies CASSTRTGGSYNEQFF.

The chain links TRBV11-2 to TRBJ1-3; 7 bases match TRBD1. The CDR3 spans 15 residues. Germline V gene lookup returns CDR1 SGHAT and CDR2 FQNNGV. The V segment lost 5 bases and the J segment 4 bases; nucleotides outside the gene matches: 8. This CDR3 reads CASSLQGGPGNTIYF. The CDR3 DNA reads TGTGCCAGCAGCCTGCAAGGGGGCCCGGGAAACACCATATATTTT.

The chain combines TRBV2 with TRBJ2-1; tentative D call: TRBD2 (6 bases). The CDR3 contains 14 residues. Trimming cost V 8 bases and J 0 bases, with 11 bases left between them. Germline-derived CDR1 and CDR2 are SNHLY and FYNNEI. CDR3 nucleotides: TGTGCCAGCTCTCCCGGGGGCTCCTACAATGAGCAGTTCTTC. Translated: CASSPGGSYNEQFF. Full variable domain (outside the CDR3, taken from reference TRBV2 and TRBJ2-1): EPEVTQTPSHQVTQMGQEVILRCVPISNHLYFYWYRQILGQKVEFLVSFYNNEISEKSEIFDDQFSVERPDGSNFTLKIRSTKLEDSAMYFCASSPGGSYNEQFFGPGTRLTVL.

The J gene is TRBJ2-5, the V gene TRBV6-1, with D perhaps TRBD1 (6 bases). The CDR3 runs to 15 residues. Germline V gene sequence: CDR1 MNHNS, CDR2 SASEGT. V lost 0 bases and J lost 4, with 12 bases in between. The DNA for the CDR3 is TGTGCCAGCAGTGAAGCGGGGGCCCGGGCAGAGACCCAGTACTTC. It yields the protein CASSEAGARAETQYF.

The chain joins TRBV11-2 to TRBJ1-2, with 8 bases lining up with TRBD1. Germline CDR1 SGHAT, CDR2 FQNNGV. This CDR3 region has 15 residues. J lost 6 bases, V lost 5 bases, and 11 bases had no gene match. CDR3 protein: CASSEQQGAVDGYTF. Here the CDR3 DNA reads TGTGCCAGCAGCGAGCAGCAGGGGGCGGTGGATGGCTACACCTTC.

The genes are TRBV10-3 and TRBJ1-1; TRBD1 might be the D (5 bases). Deletions cut 2 bases from V and 2 bases from J, with 12 bases between. Germline V lookup: CDR1 ENHRY, CDR2 SYGVKD. This CDR3 contains 15 residues. The CDR3 sequence: CAISERTGVNTEAFF. CDR3 bases: TGTGCCATCAGTGAGCGGACGGGGGTAAACACTGAAGCTTTCTTT.

Comments on this clone: Other DNA sequences from this sample encode an identical CDR3 as well. The chain couples TRBV7-9 to TRBJ1-1; possibly TRBD1 for D (6 bases). The CDR3 is 12 amino acids. CDR1 is SEHNR, CDR2 FQNEAQ, per germline (reference sequence). Trimming took off 1 base at V and 11 bases at J, with 11 bases between the two ends. The CDR3 DNA follows: TGTGCCAGCAGCTTAGAGGGGGTTGGCGCTTTCTTT. Protein product: CASSLEGVGAFF.

The chain joins TRBV29-1 to TRBJ2-7, with 12 bases lining up with TRBD1. V lost 6 bases, J lost 2 bases, and 8 bases stayed unmatched. CDR1 is SQVTM, CDR2 ANQGSEA, per germline. This CDR3 contains 15 residues. The CDR3 DNA follows: TGCAGCGTACAACCGGGACAGGGGGCCCCCTACGAGCAGTACTTC. This translates into CSVQPGQGAPYEQYF.

The V gene is TRBV21-1, the J gene TRBJ2-3; the table's D call TRBD1 went unverified against the DNA. TRBV21-1 is recorded as a pseudogene. The CDR3 loop spans 15 amino acids. The CDR3 region has the DNA TGTGCCAGCAGCAATCCCGGGCAGGGGGCGAGTACGCAGTATTTT. This gives the protein CASSNPGQGASTQYF.

The chain recombines TRBV7-9 with TRBJ1-2; TRBD1 is a possible D gene (6 bases). Germline values: CDR1 SEHNR, CDR2 FQNEAQ (reference sequence). The CDR3 runs 14 residues. Between the trimmed V and J ends, which lost 4 bases and 6 bases, there was a span of 15 bases. The CDR3 DNA reads TGTGCCAGCAGCTCGACAGGCCCCGGCGATGGCTACACCTTC. This sequence encodes CASSSTGPGDGYTF.

In nucleotides, the CDR3 is TGTGCCAGCAGTCCATCGTTTAGACAGGGGGAAGCTTTCTTT. Protein product: CASSPSFRQGEAFF. The chain joins TRBV9 to TRBJ1-1; 8 nucleotides match TRBD1. Germline lookup yields CDR1 SGDLS and CDR2 YYNGEE. This CDR3 contains 14 residues. Unmatched junction bases numbered 11, after V lost 5 bases and J lost 8 bases.

The V and J genes are TRBV5-1 and TRBJ2-3; 8 nucleotides match TRBD2. The V gene end was trimmed by 2 bases and the J gene end by 2 bases; junction bases not matched to a gene: 7. This CDR3 spans 16 amino acids. Per the germline V gene, CDR1 is SGHRS and CDR2 is YFSETQ. As DNA, the CDR3 is TGCGCCAGCAGCTTACAAGCGGGGGTTACCACAGATACGCAGTATTTT. Translation: CASSLQAGVTTDTQYF.

V is TRBV2 and J is TRBJ2-1, with no clear D. CDR1 is SNHLY and CDR2 is FYNNEI in the germline V gene. Trimming cost V 7 bases and J 4 bases, with 8 bases left between them. The CDR3 covers 12 residues. CDR3 nucleotides: TGTGCCAGCACGAGGCTGTACAATGAGCAGTTCTTC. The encoded protein is CASTRLYNEQFF. The full variable domain, completed using reference TRBV2 and TRBJ2-1, is EPEVTQTPSHQVTQMGQEVILRCVPISNHLYFYWYRQILGQKVEFLVSFYNNEISEKSEIFDDQFSVERPDGSNFTLKIRSTKLEDSAMYFCASTRLYNEQFFGPGTRLTVL.

J is TRBJ1-5 and V is TRBV7-2; weak D call: TRBD1 (6 bases). The CDR3 is made up of 13 amino acids. V was trimmed by 2 bases and J by 7 bases, leaving 9 bases between them. Germline CDR1 is SGHTA and CDR2 is FQGNSA. CDR3 region: CASSLNREQPQHF. The CDR3 region has the DNA TGTGCCAGCAGCTTAAACAGGGAACAGCCCCAGCATTTT.